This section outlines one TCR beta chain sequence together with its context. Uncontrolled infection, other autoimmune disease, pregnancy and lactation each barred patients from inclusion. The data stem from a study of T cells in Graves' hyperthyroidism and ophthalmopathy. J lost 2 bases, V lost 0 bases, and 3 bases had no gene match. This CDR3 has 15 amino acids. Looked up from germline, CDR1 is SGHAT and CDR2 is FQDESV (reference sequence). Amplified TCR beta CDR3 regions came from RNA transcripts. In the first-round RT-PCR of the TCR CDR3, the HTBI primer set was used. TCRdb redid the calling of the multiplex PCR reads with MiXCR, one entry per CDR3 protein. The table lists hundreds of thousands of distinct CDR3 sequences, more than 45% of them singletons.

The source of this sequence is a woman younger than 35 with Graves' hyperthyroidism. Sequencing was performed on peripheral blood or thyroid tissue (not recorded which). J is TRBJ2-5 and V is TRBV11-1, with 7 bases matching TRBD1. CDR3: CASSLAGTAQETQYF. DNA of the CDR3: TGTGCCAGCAGCTTAGCCGGGACAGCGCAAGAGACCCAGTACTTC.